This T cell receptor (beta chain) was profiled in a study of vaccination effects on CD4 cells after COVID-19. Study at large: The study sampled a few convalescent patients both early and late after vaccination.

The repertoire was sequenced with immunoSEQ multiplex PCR; TCRdb's copy has only in-frame clones and lacks some. The sample lists around 12,000 clones; 73% were seen once. With 3 bases removed from V and 2 bases from J, the gap between germline ends came to 15 bases. Per the germline V gene, CDR1 is SGHKS and CDR2 is YYEKEE (reference sequence). The CDR3 is made up of 16 amino acids. Antigen-specific CD4+ T cell clonotypes were called by their expansion after viral peptide-pool culture in ViraFEST. CD4+ T cells were isolated after approximately 10 days of culture. A positive SARS-CoV-2 PCR test fell between March and December 2020. The cohort was immunized with two doses of either the BNT162b2 or mRNA-1273 vaccine. Wells of a few million PBMC each were grown with 7.5 to 10 IU/ml IL-2 and 8.5 to 10 ug/ml peptides. Of note for this clone: Its antigen is not identified.

Study-level findings and limits: After vaccination, spike-reactive clones in convalescents were mostly new vaccine-induced clones.

Here the sequenced sample was CD4+ T cells from PBMCs cultured with HCoV-NL63 spike peptides, taken after COVID-19 vaccination. The TCR originated in a human donor who had a prior SARS-CoV-2 infection. The chain is built from TRBV5-5 and TRBJ1-3; no reliable D call. The CDR3 spells CASSSTFTPAGNTIYF. The CDR3 DNA sequence: TGTGCCAGCAGCTCAACATTCACACCGGCTGGAAACACCATATATTTT.